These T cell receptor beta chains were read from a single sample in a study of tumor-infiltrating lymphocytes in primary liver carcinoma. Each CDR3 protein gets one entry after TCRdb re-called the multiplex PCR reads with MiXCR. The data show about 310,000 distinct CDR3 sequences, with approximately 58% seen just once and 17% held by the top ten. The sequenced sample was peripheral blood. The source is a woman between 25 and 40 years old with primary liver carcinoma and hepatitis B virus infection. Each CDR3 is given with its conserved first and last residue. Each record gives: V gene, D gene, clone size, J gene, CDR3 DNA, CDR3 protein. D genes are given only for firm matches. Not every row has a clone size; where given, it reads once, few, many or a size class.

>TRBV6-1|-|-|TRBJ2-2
TGTGCCAGTAAGACCGGGGCCAACACCGGGGAGCTGTTTTTT
CASKTGANTGELFF
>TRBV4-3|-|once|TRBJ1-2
TGCGCCAGCAGCCAAGGCCAACGGGACTATGACTACACCTTC
CASSQGQRDYDYTF
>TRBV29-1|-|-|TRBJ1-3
TGCAGCGCGGCTCACAACCCTGGAAACACCATATATTTT
CSAAHNPGNTIYF
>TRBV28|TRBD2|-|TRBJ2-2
TGTGCCAGCAGTGCCACCCAGACTAGCGGGAGGATGCGCACCGAGGAGCTGTTTTTT
CASSATQTSGRMRTEELFF
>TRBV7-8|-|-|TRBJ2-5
TGTGCCTGCAGCTTAGATTTTGCTAGCCAGTACTTC
CACSLDFASQYF
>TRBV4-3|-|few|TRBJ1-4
TGCGCCAGCAGCCAAGATCTGGGGACGGGTGAAAAACTGTTTTTT
CASSQDLGTGEKLFF
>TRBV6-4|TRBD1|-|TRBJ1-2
TGTGTCAGCAGTATGACAGGGTTGGATGGCTACACCTTC
CVSSMTGLDGYTF
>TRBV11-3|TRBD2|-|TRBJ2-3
TGTGTCAGCAGCCAAGCGGGAGACGCAGATACGCAGTATTTT
CVSSQAGDADTQYF
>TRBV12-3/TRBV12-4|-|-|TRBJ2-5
TGTGCCAGCAGTTCATCCTACGACCAGTACTTC
CASSSSYDQYF
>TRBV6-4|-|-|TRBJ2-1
TGTGCCAGCAGTGCCACAACTCGGGGTTACAATGAGCGGTTCTTC
CASSATTRGYNERFF
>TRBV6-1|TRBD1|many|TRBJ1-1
TGTGCCAGCACTCGCCCAGGGGGCACTGAAGCTTTCTTT
CASTRPGGTEAFF
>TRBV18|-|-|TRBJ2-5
TGTGCCAGCTCACCAGGAGCAAATCTAGGAGAGACCCAGTACTTC
CASSPGANLGETQYF
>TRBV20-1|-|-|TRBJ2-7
TGCAGTGCTACCGGCGTAGGGTCAACCTACGAGCAGTACTTC
CSATGVGSTYEQYF
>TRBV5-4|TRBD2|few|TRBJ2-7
TGTGCCAGCAGCTTTGGGGCTAGCGGACGCTCCTACGAGCAGTACTTC
CASSFGASGRSYEQYF
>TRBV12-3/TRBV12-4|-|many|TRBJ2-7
TGTGCCAGCGGACAGTCCTACGAGCAGTACTTC
CASGQSYEQYF
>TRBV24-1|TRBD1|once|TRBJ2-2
TGTGCCACCAGTGATTACAGGGGACACGGGGAGCTGTTTTTT
CATSDYRGHGELFF